This record concerns one TCR beta chain sequence. This entry is derived from a study of control samples from healthy donors and cancer patients. Sequencing was performed with immunoSEQ multiplex PCR; in TCRdb, only in-frame clones are kept and a portion is missing. Found here are around 140,000 clones, around nine tenths of them singletons; the top ten hold about 2.7%. Germline V gene sequence: CDR1 SGHVS, CDR2 FNYEAQ. V shed 5 bases and J 5 bases; nucleotides not matched to a gene: 7. CDR3 size: 15 residues. The chain has TRBV7-6 and TRBJ1-5; 9 bases agree with TRBD1. The sequence was obtained from a man aged 40-50 years in good health. The sequenced sample consisted of blood. The CDR3 loop reads CASSPGTGWYQPQHF. The CDR3 region has the DNA TGTGCCAGCAGCCCCGGGACAGGGTGGTATCAGCCCCAGCATTTT.